This T cell receptor (beta chain) comes out of a study of blood T cells in healthy people across ages. Study observations and caveats: Per million T cells, the diversity of TCR beta decreased roughly linearly as age advanced.

Next came a second PCR, run for about 7 to 11 cycles, which used a sample-barcoded 5' primer along with a J-beta primer mix. TCRdb called the 5' RACE reads again in MiXCR, with one record for every CDR3 protein. The sample comprises about 800,000 distinct CDR3 sequences, around 25% of which are singletons, and approximately 3.7% rests with the top ten. This clonotype occurred a few times. Its specificity is unknown. There are 14 residues in the CDR3. V shed 3 bases and J shed 7 bases, with 13 bases lying between them. The same data also contributed to another study, on T cells of mothers and their children.

This TCR was recovered from a boy younger than 18 in good health. The J gene is TRBJ1-5, the V gene TRBV12-3 or TRBV12-4, with a possible D match to TRBD1 (5 bases). Sequences were obtained from blood. The CDR3 bases are TGTGCCAGCAGTTTTGGGGGGAATAAGCAGCCCCAGCATTTT. It codes for CASSFGGNKQPQHF.